The 3 T cell receptor beta chains given below trace back to one sample, sequenced in a study of chemoradiotherapy in HPV16-positive cancers. The assay was immunoSEQ multiplex PCR, and TCRdb's table has in-frame clones only and misses some. This sample carries 7,500 to 10,000 clones, around 90% of them seen once, and the ten largest clones take approximately 13%. The source material was blood, sampled from a patient who underwent chemoradiotherapy. All receptors derive from a human donor with HPV-associated anogenital cancer.

The chain is built from TRBV5-1 and TRBJ2-5; possibly TRBD1 for D (5 bases). The CDR3 consists of 15 residues. V shed 4 bases and J shed 5 bases, with 18 bases lying between them. Germline V gene data show CDR1 as SGHRS and CDR2 as YFSETQ. In DNA form, the CDR3 reads TGCGCCAGCAGCGTAGGACAACCGACCTCGGAGACCCAGTACTTC. Its protein is CASSVGQPTSETQYF. The complete variable domain, with remaining parts taken from reference TRBV5-1 and TRBJ2-5, reads KAGVTQTPRYLIKTRGQQVTLSCSPISGHRSVSWYQQTPGQGLQFLFEYFSETQRNKGNFPGRFSGRQFSNSRSEMNVSTLELGDSALYLCASSVGQPTSETQYFGPGTRLLVL.

This clone has a single count. The V call is TRBV11-2, the J call TRBJ1-3; TRBD1 matches 7 bases. V dropped 6 bases and J dropped 2; count of bases not matched to a gene: 7. The CDR3 consists of 15 residues. CDR1 and CDR2 from the germline V gene are SGHAT and FQNNGV. The CDR3 DNA reads as TGTGCCAGCAGATTTCCAGGGGGGACTGGAAACACCATATATTTT. It translates to CASRFPGGTGNTIYF.

The chain couples TRBV5-4 to TRBJ2-5, with TRBD2 identical over 11 bases. Per the germline V gene, CDR1 is SGHNT and CDR2 is YYREEE (reference sequence). Trimming at V came to 4 bases and at J to 2 bases, leaving 4 bases not matched to a gene. The CDR3 loop spans 15 amino acids. The CDR3 DNA follows: TGTGCCAGCAGCATCGGGACTAGCGGACAAGAGACCCAGTACTTC. Translated, it gives CASSIGTSGQETQYF.